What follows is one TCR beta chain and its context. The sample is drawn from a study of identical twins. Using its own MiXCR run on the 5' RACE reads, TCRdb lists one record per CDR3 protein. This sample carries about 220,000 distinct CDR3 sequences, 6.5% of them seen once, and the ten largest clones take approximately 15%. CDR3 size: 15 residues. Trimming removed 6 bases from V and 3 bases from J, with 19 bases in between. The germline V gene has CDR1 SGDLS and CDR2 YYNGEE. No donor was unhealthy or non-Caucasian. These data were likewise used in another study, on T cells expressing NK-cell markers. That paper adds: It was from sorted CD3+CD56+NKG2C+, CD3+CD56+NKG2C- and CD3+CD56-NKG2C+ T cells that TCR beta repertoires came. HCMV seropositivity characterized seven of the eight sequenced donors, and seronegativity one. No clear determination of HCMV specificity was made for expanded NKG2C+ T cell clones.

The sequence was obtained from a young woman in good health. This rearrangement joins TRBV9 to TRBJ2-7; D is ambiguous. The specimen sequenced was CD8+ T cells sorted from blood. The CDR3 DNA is TGTGCCAGCACCTCCCGGGTCGTAGGAGACTACGAGCAGTACTTC. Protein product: CASTSRVVGDYEQYF. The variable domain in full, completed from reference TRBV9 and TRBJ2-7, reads DSGVTQTPKHLITATGQRVTLRCSPRSGDLSVYWYQQSLDQGLQFLIQYYNGEERAKGNILERFSAQQFPDLHSELNLSSLELGDSALYFCASTSRVVGDYEQYFGPGTRLTVT.